The T cell receptor beta chain under discussion was sequenced for a study of T cell responses to AZD1222 COVID-19 vaccine. Looking at the study overall: Some second doses came at about 4 weeks and others at about 12 weeks; these were pooled.

Study-wide points: Clonal diversity was possibly underestimated, and white British individuals and females predominated among donors.

Assay used: immunoSEQ multiplex PCR; TCRdb lists only in-frame clones, some missing. Counted here are 120,000 to 150,000 clones, approximately 94% occurring once; the ten biggest clones make up 1.5% to 2%. With regard to this clone: The target antigen is unknown.

The CDR3 covers 15 residues. The germline gives CDR1 MNHEY, CDR2 SMNVEV (reference sequence). V lost 2 bases to trimming and J lost 7 bases, with 12 bases between them. This TCR came from an adult in good health. The genes are TRBV27 and TRBJ1-6, with D unresolved. The sequenced sample was peripheral blood, obtained on day 0 of AZD1222 vaccination. For the CDR3, the DNA is TGTGCCAGCAGTTTACAAGTCCTGGCGAATTCACCCCTCCACTTT. This sequence encodes CASSLQVLANSPLHF.